The 26 T cell receptor beta chains below all came from one sample that was sequenced in a study of CD8+CD57+ T cells in acquired aplastic anemia. For sequencing, patients were chosen who had shown expansion of CD8+CD57+ cells by flow cytometry. Genomic DNA, serving as template, underwent TCR beta VDJ and CDR3 profiling. TCRdb itself ran the reads through MiXCR, one entry per CDR3 protein. The sample contains roughly 160,000 distinct CDR3 sequences, over 70% of which appear only once. The sequencing input was sorted CD4+, CD8+, or CD8+CD57+ T cells (not recorded which) from PBMCs. These receptor sequences come from a human donor with aplastic anemia.

The chain recombines TRBV9 with TRBJ2-5, with 8 bases that match TRBD2. The J segment lost 0 bases and the V segment lost 3 bases, leaving 7 bases of the junction unmatched. Germline loops: CDR1 SGDLS, CDR2 YYNGEE. The CDR3 is made up of 16 amino acids. The DNA of the CDR3 is TGTGCCAGCAGCGGGGGGGGGCGGGGGGACCAAGAGACCCAGTACTTC. Amino acid sequence: CASSGGGRGDQETQYF.

Of note for this clonotype: One end of the junction varies from germline; a read error may be responsible. The gene calls are TRBV2 and TRBJ2-7; possibly TRBD2 for D (5 bases). The CDR3 is 15 residues long. The germline gives CDR1 SNHLY, CDR2 FYNNEI. In DNA form, the CDR3 reads TGTGCCGGCAGTGAAGCGCTTCGAGCGGCCGGCGAACAGTACTTC. This translates into CAGSEALRAAGEQYF.

This clonotype was seen a handful of times. The chain recombines TRBV2 with TRBJ2-7, with 10 nucleotides matching TRBD2. The J segment lost 0 bases and the V segment lost 8 bases, leaving 7 bases of the junction unmatched. Germline V gene data show CDR1 as SNHLY and CDR2 as FYNNEI. The CDR3 extends over 15 amino acids. The CDR3 reads CASVGLAVSSYEQYF. CDR3 coding DNA: TGTGCCAGCGTAGGACTAGCGGTAAGCTCCTACGAGCAGTACTTC.

V gene TRBV9 combines with J gene TRBJ2-3; D unclear. CDR3 length: 15 residues. Germline assignment: CDR1 SGDLS and CDR2 YYNGEE. V gave up 0 bases and J gave up 5 bases, with 13 bases separating them. The CDR3 nucleotides are TGTGCCAGCAGCGTAGGGGCCTCAGACGGAGATACGCAGTATTTT. This codes for CASSVGASDGDTQYF. The entire variable domain, with the rest obtained from reference TRBV9 and TRBJ2-3, is as follows: DSGVTQTPKHLITATGQRVTLRCSPRSGDLSVYWYQQSLDQGLQFLIQYYNGEERAKGNILERFSAQQFPDLHSELNLSSLELGDSALYFCASSVGASDGDTQYFGPGTRLTVL.

This chain connects TRBV20-1 to TRBJ2-3; 11 nucleotides match TRBD1. Germline V gives CDR1 DFQATT, CDR2 SNEGSKA (reference sequence). The V segment lost 7 bases and the J segment 5 bases; nucleotides outside the gene matches: 8. CDR3 length: 14 residues. The CDR3 loop reads CSDSPGQGEDTQYF. In nucleotides, the CDR3 is TGCAGTGACTCTCCGGGACAGGGGGAAGATACGCAGTATTTT.

V is TRBV11-2 and J is TRBJ2-1; no definite D call. Germline lookup yields CDR1 SGHAT and CDR2 FQNNGV. V shed 1 base and J shed 3 bases, with 7 bases lying between them. This CDR3 is built from 14 residues. CDR3 in amino acids: CASSLVGSYNEQFF. The CDR3 DNA reads TGTGCCAGCAGCTTAGTAGGCAGCTACAATGAGCAGTTCTTC.

Concerning this clonotype: The conserved closing phenylalanine or tryptophan is absent in this CDR3, likely reflecting a read error. V and J are TRBV29-1 and TRBJ1-2; D possibly corresponds to TRBD1 (6 bases). The CDR3 length is 12 residues. Trimming left V 8 bases short and J 3 bases short, with 13 bases between. Germline V gives CDR1 SQVTM, CDR2 ANQGSEA. The CDR3 here is CSTRTDYYGYTY. The DNA for the CDR3 is TGCAGCACAAGGACAGATTACTATGGCTACACCTAC.

This clonotype was observed a handful of times. The V and J genes are TRBV20-1 and TRBJ1-1; no definite D call. The CDR3 is 12 residues long. The V end was cut by 6 bases, the J end by 0 bases, with 8 bases between. CDR1 and CDR2 from the germline V gene are DFQATT and SNEGSKA (reference sequence). CDR3 amino acids: CSALEVNTEAFF. In nucleotides, the CDR3 is TGCAGTGCGCTCGAAGTGAACACTGAAGCTTTCTTT.

This clonotype was observed a handful of times. The gene calls are TRBV7-9 and TRBJ2-2; D gene unclear. This CDR3 is 15 amino acids long. Germline V lookup: CDR1 SEHNR, CDR2 FQNEAQ (reference sequence). V lost 7 bases and J 6 bases, leaving 18 bases between the germline ends. The CDR3 sequence is CASTPPASLPGELFF. The CDR3 DNA sequence: TGTGCCAGCACACCGCCGGCGTCGCTCCCCGGGGAGCTGTTTTTT.

The rearrangement uses TRBV7-9 and TRBJ2-7; possible D gene TRBD1, 5 bases. V was shortened by 6 bases and J by 1 base, with 13 bases between the two germline ends. Germline V CDR1 and CDR2: SEHNR, FQNEAQ (reference sequence). The CDR3 covers 14 residues. The CDR3 is CASSYAAGSYEQYF. Here the CDR3 DNA reads TGTGCCAGCAGTTACGCCGCAGGGTCCTACGAGCAGTACTTC.

This chain links TRBV9 with TRBJ2-7; 9 bases are shared with TRBD1. The germline gives CDR1 SGDLS, CDR2 YYNGEE. V lost 4 bases to trimming and J lost 6 bases; unmatched junction nucleotides: 14. The CDR3 sequence is 16 residues long. CDR3 bases: TGTGCCAGCAGCCGACAGGGGGACAGAAATCTACGCGAGCAGTACTTC. Translated: CASSRQGDRNLREQYF.

J is TRBJ2-7 and V is TRBV20-1, with unresolved D. V lost 3 bases and J 5 bases, leaving 11 bases between the germline ends. CDR1 and CDR2 from the germline V gene are DFQATT and SNEGSKA (reference sequence). The CDR3 spans 12 residues. The CDR3 DNA sequence: TGCAGTGCTAGCCCCGAGGCCCACGAGCAGTACTTC. Its protein product is CSASPEAHEQYF.

CDR3 amino acids: CSVEGSDRDSNQPQHF. CDR3 DNA sequence: TGCAGCGTTGAAGGTAGCGATCGTGATAGCAATCAGCCCCAGCATTTT. The V call is TRBV29-1, the J call TRBJ1-5; D is ambiguous. In germline, CDR1 is SQVTM, CDR2 ANQGSEA. Trimming shortened V by 1 base and J by 0 bases, and 13 bases separated the two germline ends. The length of the CDR3 is 16 residues.

In this sample, this clonotype turned up a few times. The rearrangement links TRBV19 to TRBJ1-2; 8 bases line up with TRBD1. Germline CDR1 reads LNHDA; CDR2 reads SQIVND (reference sequence). The CDR3 totals 15 residues. J gave up 5 bases and V 7 bases, and 12 bases lay outside the gene matches. CDR3 nucleotide sequence: TGTGCCAGTAATGACAGGGGCCAATCCCCTTATGGCTACACCTTC. It encodes CASNDRGQSPYGYTF.

The gene calls are TRBV9 and TRBJ1-1; possible D gene TRBD1, 6 bases. The CDR3 has 14 amino acids. Per the germline V gene, CDR1 is SGDLS and CDR2 is YYNGEE. V was cut by 6 bases and J by 1 base, with 13 bases left in between. The CDR3 coding sequence is TGTGCCAGCACCCTAACAGGGTCGAACACTGAAGCTTTCTTT. Translation gives CASTLTGSNTEAFF.

The sample holds a few counts of this clonotype. CDR3 nucleotides: TGTGCCAGCAGGTCGTTAGCATGGGACGGAGGGCACTATGGCTACACCTTC. Amino acids: CASRSLAWDGGHYGYTF. This sequence joins TRBV7-9 and TRBJ1-2; tentative D call: TRBD1 (5 bases). Germline V gene data show CDR1 as SEHNR and CDR2 as FQNEAQ (reference sequence). This CDR3 comprises 17 residues. V dropped 6 bases and J dropped 3 bases, with 23 bases sitting between them.

V gene TRBV20-1 combines with J gene TRBJ2-1, with D possibly being TRBD1 (5 bases). Deletions cut 1 base from V and 16 bases from J, with 14 bases between. The CDR3 covers 11 residues. The germline CDR1 and CDR2 sequences are DFQATT and SNEGSKA (reference sequence). The CDR3 region is CSARGAGFHFF. CDR3 in DNA: TGCAGTGCTAGAGGCGCAGGGTTCCACTTCTTC.

The V gene is TRBV24-1, the J gene TRBJ2-3, with no clear D. The V end was cut by 4 bases, the J end by 5 bases, with 18 bases between. The V gene's germline CDR1 is KGHDR and CDR2 SFDVKD. The CDR3 loop spans 16 amino acids. The CDR3, as DNA: TGTGCCACCAGTGACTATGATGAAATGGGAAAAGATACGCAGTATTTT. Its translation is CATSDYDEMGKDTQYF.

The chain employs TRBV12-3 or TRBV12-4 and TRBJ2-7; D gene ambiguous. The V end lost 8 bases, the J end lost 6 bases, and 14 bases lay between the germline ends. There are 12 residues in the CDR3. The CDR3 DNA sequence: TGTGCCAGCTGCCTCGGTTTCGGCGAGCAGTACTTC. Encoded protein: CASCLGFGEQYF.

The chain links TRBV5-4 to TRBJ1-4, with 7 bases that match TRBD1. CDR1 is SGHNT and CDR2 is YYREEE in the germline V gene (reference sequence). The CDR3 consists of 15 residues. The ends lost 4 bases at V and 4 bases at J; junction bases unmatched: 7. CDR3 amino acids: CASSQDQGGNEKLFF. As DNA, the CDR3 is TGTGCCAGCAGCCAAGATCAGGGGGGTAATGAAAAACTGTTTTTT.

The chain uses TRBV20-1 and TRBJ2-7, with unresolved D. Germline CDR1 and CDR2: DFQATT and SNEGSKA (reference sequence). Trimming removed 0 bases at V and 10 bases at J, with 16 bases between. CDR3 length equals 13 residues. This CDR3 is CSARDHETTAQYF. CDR3 sequence (DNA): TGCAGTGCTAGAGATCATGAGACCACGGCTCAGTACTTC.

This clonotype was recorded only once. The CDR3 bases are TGTGCCAGCAGCTTGGCCGGGACAGGGGGCGTAGGAGCTTACTACGAGCAGTACTTC. The encoded protein is CASSLAGTGGVGAYYEQYF. The chain is built from TRBV5-4 and TRBJ2-7; TRBD1 aligns across 12 bases. The germline V gene has CDR1 SGHNT and CDR2 YYREEE (reference sequence). This CDR3 has 19 amino acids. Unmatched junction bases numbered 13, after V lost 0 bases and J lost 3 bases.

This chain connects TRBV12-3 or TRBV12-4 to TRBJ1-2; 8 bases line up with TRBD1. CDR3 length: 14 residues. J lost 8 bases, V lost 5 bases, and 10 bases had no gene match. The CDR3 DNA reads TGTGCCAGCAGTCCCCTGCTCGGGGACAGGGGCTACACCTTC. It encodes CASSPLLGDRGYTF.

Only one count was recorded for this clonotype. The chain uses TRBV15 and TRBJ2-3, with D possibly matching TRBD2 (6 bases). CDR1 is LNHNV, CDR2 YYDKDF, per germline (reference sequence). This CDR3 has 15 residues. V was shortened by 3 bases and J by 4 bases, with 14 bases between the two germline ends. The CDR3 region is CATSSDGTGADTQYF. The CDR3, as DNA: TGTGCCACCAGCAGTGACGGGACTGGAGCAGATACGCAGTATTTT.

V usage is TRBV14 and J usage is TRBJ1-1, with a weak D call TRBD1 (6 bases). CDR3 length: 16 residues. V lost 4 bases and J 0 bases, leaving 15 bases between the germline ends. CDR1 and CDR2 (germline): SGHDN, FVKESK. Here the CDR3 DNA reads TGTGCCAGCAGCCTTAGCTCGGGACAATTGAACACTGAAGCTTTCTTT. It translates to CASSLSSGQLNTEAFF. Supplemented by reference TRBV14 and TRBJ1-1, the full variable domain reads EAGVTQFPSHSVIEKGQTVTLRCDPISGHDNLYWYRRVMGKEIKFLLHFVKESKQDESGMPNNRFLAERTGGTYSTLKVQPAELEDSGVYFCASSLSSGQLNTEAFFGQGTRLTVV.

V is TRBV19 and J is TRBJ1-1; D gene unclear. The CDR3 totals 11 residues. The V end lost 7 bases, the J end lost 4 bases, and 7 bases lay between the germline ends. Germline CDR1 and CDR2: LNHDA and SQIVND (reference sequence). This CDR3 reads CASNTGTEAFF. Here the CDR3 DNA reads TGTGCCAGTAACACGGGCACTGAAGCTTTCTTT. Drawing the rest from reference TRBV19 and TRBJ1-1, the complete variable domain is DGGITQSPKYLFRKEGQNVTLSCEQNLNHDAMYWYRQDPGQGLRLIYYSQIVNDFQKGDIAEGYSVSREKKESFPLTVTSAQKNPTAFYLCASNTGTEAFFGQGTRLTVV.